This T cell receptor beta chain emerged from a study of CD8 T cells in ankylosing spondylitis. Quantitative molecular-barcoded 5'-RACE generated the TCR beta libraries. TCRdb passed the 5' RACE reads through MiXCR, listing each CDR3 protein once. The repertoire includes hundreds of thousands of distinct CDR3 sequences, more than 20% of them detected once, and 13% sits in the top ten. Comment on this clonotype: Antigen unknown.

CDR3 length equals 15 residues. Deletions cut 6 bases from V and 3 bases from J, with 18 bases between. CDR1 is ENHRY and CDR2 is SYGVKD in the germline V gene. General study points: A motif of 7 to 9 highly homologous TCR beta variants was seen as apparently characteristic of ankylosing spondylitis blood. Significant enrichment of disease-linked clones was reported in matched ankylosing spondylitis synovial fluid. Earlier reports found some motif variants in synovial fluid and blood in reactive arthritis.

V gene TRBV10-3 combines with J gene TRBJ2-7; D might be TRBD2 (7 bases). Sequencing used blood, either unsorted or a sorted T cell fraction (not recorded which). This TCR was recovered from a male donor with ankylosing spondylitis or in good health (not recorded which). The CDR3 DNA reads TGTGCCATCAGCGAGCCAGGGGAGGGAGGCTACGAGCAGTACTTC. This codes for CAISEPGEGGYEQYF.